The present entry profiles one TCR beta chain with its context. The entry originates in a study of OX40 agonist ivuxolimab in advanced cancers. Study-level information: Every 2 weeks, ivuxolimab was infused into the patients intravenously at between 0.01 and 10 mg/kg. People in dose escalation had one of these cancers: hepatocellular carcinoma, melanoma, renal cell or head and neck cancer.

Produced via immunoSEQ multiplex PCR; TCRdb's table is partial and in-frame only. The profile covers 13,000 to 15,000 clones, with approximately 80% appearing a single time and about 15% taken by the ten largest. V gave up 7 bases and J gave up 6 bases, with 16 bases separating them. Germline CDR1 is LNHDA and CDR2 is SQIVND (reference sequence). This CDR3 spans 14 amino acids. The receptor comes from an adult with an advanced solid tumor such as melanoma, head and neck, liver or kidney cancer. The chain joins TRBV19 to TRBJ2-1; tentatively, D is TRBD2 (5 bases). Sequenced here: CD4+ or CD8+ T cells sorted from blood, sampled in a trial of the OX40 agonist ivuxolimab. The CDR3 DNA is TGTGCCAGTATGCAAGGCACTAGGTCCAATGAGCAGTTCTTC. Protein: CASMQGTRSNEQFF.